This is a list of T cell receptor beta chains from one sample in a study of T cell responses to AZD1222 COVID-19 vaccine. Clones were sequenced by immunoSEQ multiplex PCR, and TCRdb holds only the in-frame ones, with some missing. The repertoire has roughly 150,000 clones, around nine tenths of them found once; the top ten carry around 1%. Sequencing used peripheral blood, obtained 28 days after the second AZD1222 dose. All receptors derive from an adult who received the AZD1222 COVID-19 vaccine. The CDR3 runs from the conserved cysteine through the conserved F or W. Fields, in order: V gene, D gene, J gene, CDR3 length, clone size, CDR3 protein, CDR3 DNA. D genes are given only for firm matches. A row's size may be missing; if present it is once, few, many or a size class.

TRBV11-2	TRBD1	TRBJ1-2	15	.	CASSPQDRGNYGYTF	TGTGCCAGCAGCCCGCAGGACAGGGGTAACTATGGCTACACCTTC
TRBV11-2	.	TRBJ2-7	12	.	CASSPRGGEQYF	TGTGCCAGCAGCCCAAGGGGAGGCGAGCAGTACTTC
TRBV6-5	TRBD1	TRBJ2-1	15	.	CASTRGTGGPDEQFF	TGTGCCAGCACCAGGGGGACAGGGGGCCCCGATGAGCAGTTCTTC
TRBV7-6	TRBD2	TRBJ2-3	15	.	CASSLGAGVMDTQYF	TGTGCCAGCAGCTTGGGAGCGGGGGTCATGGATACGCAGTATTTT
TRBV9	TRBD1	TRBJ1-1	14	.	CASSEFRQGTEAFF	TGTGCCAGCAGCGAATTCAGACAGGGCACTGAAGCTTTCTTT
TRBV11-2	TRBD2	TRBJ2-3	16	.	CASSLTERGPQGTQYF	TGTGCCAGCAGCTTAACTGAGCGGGGGCCTCAAGGTACGCAGTATTTT
TRBV4-1	TRBD1	TRBJ1-1	16	once	CASSQTGQAMRTEAFF	TGCGCCAGCAGCCAAACAGGACAGGCGATGAGAACTGAAGCTTTCTTT
TRBV5-1	.	TRBJ1-6	14	.	CASSSGAGNSPLHF	TGCGCCAGCTCCTCCGGCGCCGGGAATTCACCCCTCCACTTT
TRBV6-4	.	TRBJ2-3	15	.	CASSDSPGSTDTQYF	TGTGCCAGCAGTGACTCGCCAGGGAGCACAGATACGCAGTATTTT
TRBV7-2	TRBD2	TRBJ2-3	14	.	CASSTSGRTDTQYF	TGTGCCAGCAGCACTAGCGGACGCACAGATACGCAGTATTTT
TRBV3-1/TRBV3-2	.	TRBJ2-7	14	once	CASSLLGGSYEQYF	TGTGCCAGCAGCCTCCTGGGGGGCTCCTACGAGCAGTACTTC
TRBV4-1	.	TRBJ2-1	15	.	CASSQTWDGYNEQFF	TGCGCCAGCAGCCAAACATGGGACGGATACAATGAGCAGTTCTTC
TRBV5-1	.	TRBJ2-7	13	.	CASSSHLGYEQYF	TGCGCCAGCAGCTCCCATCTGGGCTACGAGCAGTACTTC
TRBV2	.	TRBJ2-1	12	.	CASNWGAQEQFF	TGTGCCAGCAATTGGGGGGCCCAAGAGCAGTTCTTC
TRBV7-9	.	TRBJ2-7	15	.	CASTICHDTCYEQYF	TGTGCCAGCACCATCTGCCATGACACCTGCTACGAGCAGTACTTC
TRBV7-9	TRBD1	TRBJ1-1	19	.	CASTPLAGTGGKKDTEAFF	TGTGCCAGCACTCCCCTCGCCGGGACAGGGGGCAAAAAGGACACTGAAGCTTTCTTT
TRBV9	TRBD1	TRBJ1-5	14	.	CASSEGQLNQPQHF	TGTGCCAGCAGCGAGGGACAGCTAAATCAGCCCCAGCATTTT
TRBV11-2	.	TRBJ1-4	12	.	CASSPPGEKLFF	TGTGCCAGCAGCCCCCCAGGTGAAAAACTGTTTTTT
TRBV20-1	TRBD2	TRBJ2-1	16	.	CSASSGGRSSYNEQFF	TGCAGTGCTAGTAGCGGGGGGCGGAGCTCCTACAATGAGCAGTTCTTC
TRBV7-9	TRBD1	TRBJ1-2	13	.	CASSLMTGDGYTF	TGTGCCAGCAGCTTAATGACAGGGGATGGCTACACCTTC
TRBV7-8	.	TRBJ2-5	13	.	CASSGSYQETQYF	TGTGCCAGCTCCGGATCATACCAAGAGACCCAGTACTTC
TRBV7-2	.	TRBJ1-2	13	.	CASSLTANYGYTF	TGTGCCAGCAGCTTAACAGCTAACTATGGCTACACCTTC
TRBV5-5	.	TRBJ1-6	15	.	CASSRGGTLPSPLHF	TGTGCCAGCAGTCGGGGAGGGACCCTACCCTCTCCCCTCCACTTT
TRBV29-1	TRBD1	TRBJ1-6	14	.	CSVAQGARDSPLHF	TGCAGCGTAGCCCAGGGGGCTAGGGATTCACCCCTCCACTTT
TRBV11-3	.	TRBJ2-2	12	.	CASSLGSGELFF	TGTGCCAGCAGCTTGGGCAGCGGGGAGCTGTTTTTT
TRBV19	.	TRBJ1-1	11	once	CASGDLTEAFF	TGTGCCAGCGGGGACCTAACTGAAGCTTTCTTT
TRBV4-1	.	TRBJ2-1	11	.	CASSTSGEQFF	TGCGCCAGCAGTACCTCGGGTGAGCAGTTCTTC
TRBV21-1	.	TRBJ1-3	18	.	CASSKALAAGAGGNTIYF	TGTGCCAGCAGCAAAGCGCTTGCAGCGGGGGCGGGAGGAAACACCATATATTTT
TRBV5-1	.	TRBJ1-1	14	once	CASSLARGNTEAFF	TGCGCCAGCAGCTTGGCACGGGGGAACACTGAAGCTTTCTTT
TRBV5-1	.	TRBJ2-3	15	.	CASSLAGDPTDTQYF	TGCGCCAGCAGCTTGGCTGGGGACCCGACAGATACGCAGTATTTT
TRBV5-3	.	TRBJ1-6	12	.	CARSLAGSPLHF	TGTGCCAGAAGCTTGGCAGGGTCACCCCTCCACTTT
TRBV11-3	.	TRBJ2-5	16	.	CASSLDRLDLQETQYF	TGTGCCAGCAGCTTAGATAGGTTGGACCTCCAAGAGACCCAGTACTTC
TRBV2	.	TRBJ2-7	15	.	CASSERGLAPYEQYF	TGTGCCAGCAGTGAAAGAGGCTTAGCCCCCTACGAGCAGTACTTC
TRBV4-1	TRBD1	TRBJ2-7	15	few	CASSQQIQGGYEQYF	TGCGCCAGCAGCCAACAGATACAGGGGGGTTACGAGCAGTACTTC
TRBV19	.	TRBJ1-5	12	.	CASTNGAQGQHF	TGTGCCAGTACGAACGGGGCACAAGGGCAGCATTTT
TRBV5-1	.	TRBJ1-2	13	.	CASSLVAGYGYTF	TGCGCCAGCAGTTTGGTGGCGGGCTATGGCTACACCTTC
TRBV6-5	.	TRBJ2-5	10	.	CASGGETQYF	TGTGCCAGCGGGGGGGAGACCCAGTACTTC
TRBV29-1	.	TRBJ1-1	12	.	CSVIKPNTEAFF	TGCAGCGTTATAAAACCGAACACTGAAGCTTTCTTT
TRBV5-1	.	TRBJ2-2	13	.	CAIPGKVTGELFF	TGCGCCATCCCCGGGAAGGTGACCGGGGAGCTGTTTTTT
TRBV5-8	TRBD2	TRBJ2-5	16	.	CASSRGLAGFAETQYF	TGTGCCAGCAGCAGAGGACTAGCGGGGTTTGCGGAGACCCAGTACTTC
TRBV10-3	.	TRBJ1-6	13	once	CAIGRGLDSPLHF	TGTGCCATCGGGCGGGGTTTAGATTCACCCCTCCACTTT
TRBV5-6	TRBD1	TRBJ1-1	14	once	CASSWGPGGTEAFF	TGTGCCAGCAGCTGGGGACCAGGGGGGACTGAAGCTTTCTTT
TRBV11-2	.	TRBJ2-7	14	.	CASRSTDSYYEQYF	TGTGCCAGCCGATCGACCGACTCCTACTACGAGCAGTACTTC
TRBV5-1	TRBD1	TRBJ1-1	14	.	CASSPGTDNTEAFF	TGCGCCAGCAGCCCAGGGACAGACAACACTGAAGCTTTCTTT
TRBV28	TRBD2	TRBJ2-1	15	.	CASSRLAGGHNEQFF	TGTGCCAGCAGTCGACTAGCGGGGGGGCACAATGAGCAGTTCTTC
TRBV27	.	TRBJ2-2	16	once	CASSLSGGANTGELFF	TGTGCCAGCAGTTTATCCGGGGGCGCGAACACCGGGGAGCTGTTTTTT